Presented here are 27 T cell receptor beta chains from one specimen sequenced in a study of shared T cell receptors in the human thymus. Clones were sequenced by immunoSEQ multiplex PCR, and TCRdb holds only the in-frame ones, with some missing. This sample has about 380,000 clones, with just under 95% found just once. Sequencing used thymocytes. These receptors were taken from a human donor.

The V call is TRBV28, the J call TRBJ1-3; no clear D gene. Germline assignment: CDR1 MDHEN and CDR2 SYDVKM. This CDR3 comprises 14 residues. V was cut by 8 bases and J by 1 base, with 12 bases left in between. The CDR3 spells CASRLKGSGNTIYF. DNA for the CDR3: TGTGCCAGCCGTCTTAAGGGTTCTGGAAACACCATATATTTT. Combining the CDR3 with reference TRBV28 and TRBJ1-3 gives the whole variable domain DVKVTQSSRYLVKRTGEKVFLECVQDMDHENMFWYRQDPGLGLRLIYFSYDVKMKEKGDIPEGYSVSREKKERFSLILESASTNQTSMYLCASRLKGSGNTIYFGEGSWLTVV.

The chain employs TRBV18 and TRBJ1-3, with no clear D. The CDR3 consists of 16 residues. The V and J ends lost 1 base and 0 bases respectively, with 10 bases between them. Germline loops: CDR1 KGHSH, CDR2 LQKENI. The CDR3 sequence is CASSPRADYSGNTIYF. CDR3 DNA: TGTGCCAGCTCACCACGGGCAGACTACTCTGGAAACACCATATATTTT.

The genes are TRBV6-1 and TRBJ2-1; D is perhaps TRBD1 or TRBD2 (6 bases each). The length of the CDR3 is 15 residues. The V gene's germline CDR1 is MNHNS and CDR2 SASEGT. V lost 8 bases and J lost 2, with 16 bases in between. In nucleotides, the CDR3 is TGTGCCAGCGGGGGGCGGGAAGGGACCTACAATGAGCAGTTCTTC. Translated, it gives CASGGREGTYNEQFF.

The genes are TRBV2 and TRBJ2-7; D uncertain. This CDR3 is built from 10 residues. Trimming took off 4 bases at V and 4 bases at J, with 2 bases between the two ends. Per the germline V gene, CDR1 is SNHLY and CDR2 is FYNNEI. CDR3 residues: CASSVYEQYF. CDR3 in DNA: TGTGCCAGCAGTGTATACGAGCAGTACTTC.

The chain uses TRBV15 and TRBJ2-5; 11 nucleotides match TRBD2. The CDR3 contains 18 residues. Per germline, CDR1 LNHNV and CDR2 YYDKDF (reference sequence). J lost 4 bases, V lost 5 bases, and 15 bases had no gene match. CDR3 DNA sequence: TGTGCCACCAGCGAAGAGCCGGGACTAGCGGAGGTAGCAGAGACCCAGTACTTC. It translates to CATSEEPGLAEVAETQYF.

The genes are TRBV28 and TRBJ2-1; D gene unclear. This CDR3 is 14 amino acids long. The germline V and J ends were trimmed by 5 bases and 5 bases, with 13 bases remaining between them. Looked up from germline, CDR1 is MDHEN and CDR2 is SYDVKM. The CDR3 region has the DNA TGTGCCAGCAGTCCTACGGGCCGGCACAATGAGCAGTTCTTC. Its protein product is CASSPTGRHNEQFF.

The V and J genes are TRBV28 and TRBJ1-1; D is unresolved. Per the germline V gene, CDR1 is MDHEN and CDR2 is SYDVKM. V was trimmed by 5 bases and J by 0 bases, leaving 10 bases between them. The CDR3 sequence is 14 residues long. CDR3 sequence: CASSIPYMNTEAFF. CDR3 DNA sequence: TGTGCCAGCAGTATACCGTATATGAACACTGAAGCTTTCTTT.

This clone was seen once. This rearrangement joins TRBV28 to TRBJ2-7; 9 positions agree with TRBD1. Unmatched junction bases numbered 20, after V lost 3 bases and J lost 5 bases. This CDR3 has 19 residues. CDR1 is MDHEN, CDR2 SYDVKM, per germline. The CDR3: CASSLGDRAVVKYTDEQYF. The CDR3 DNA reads TGTGCCAGCAGTTTGGGGGACAGGGCTGTTGTTAAGTACACCGACGAGCAGTACTTC.

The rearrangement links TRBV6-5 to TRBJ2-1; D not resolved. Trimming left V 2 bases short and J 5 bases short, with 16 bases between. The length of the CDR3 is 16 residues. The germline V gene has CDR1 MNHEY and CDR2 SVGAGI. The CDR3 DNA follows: TGTGCCAGCAGTTACGTGATCACATTCGCCCACAATGAGCAGTTCTTC. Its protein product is CASSYVITFAHNEQFF.

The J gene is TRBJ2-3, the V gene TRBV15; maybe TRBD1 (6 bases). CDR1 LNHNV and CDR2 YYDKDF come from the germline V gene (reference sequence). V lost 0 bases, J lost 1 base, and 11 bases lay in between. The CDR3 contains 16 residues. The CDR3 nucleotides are TGTGCCACCAGCAGAGAGAGGGGGTCGGGCACAGATACGCAGTATTTT. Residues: CATSRERGSGTDTQYF.

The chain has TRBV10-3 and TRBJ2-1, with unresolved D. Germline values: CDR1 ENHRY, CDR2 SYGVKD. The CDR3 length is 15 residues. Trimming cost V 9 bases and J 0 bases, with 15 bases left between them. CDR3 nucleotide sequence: TGTGCCATTAATCGGATGCCCAACTCCTACAATGAGCAGTTCTTC. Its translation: CAINRMPNSYNEQFF.

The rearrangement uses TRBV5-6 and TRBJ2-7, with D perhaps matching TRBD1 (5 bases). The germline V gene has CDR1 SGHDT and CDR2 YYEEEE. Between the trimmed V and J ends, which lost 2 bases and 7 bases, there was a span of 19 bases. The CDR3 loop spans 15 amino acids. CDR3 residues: CASSFFWTPEEEQYF. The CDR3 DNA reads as TGTGCCAGCAGCTTCTTCTGGACACCCGAAGAGGAGCAGTACTTC.

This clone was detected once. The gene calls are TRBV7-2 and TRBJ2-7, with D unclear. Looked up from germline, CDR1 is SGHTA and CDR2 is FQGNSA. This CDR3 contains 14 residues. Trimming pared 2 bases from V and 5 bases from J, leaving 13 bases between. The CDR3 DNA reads TGTGCCAGCAGCTTAATGGGCGGATCCCACGAGCAGTACTTC. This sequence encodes CASSLMGGSHEQYF. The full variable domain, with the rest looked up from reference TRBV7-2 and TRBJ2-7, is GAGVSQSPSNKVTEKGKDVELRCDPISGHTALYWYRQSLGQGLEFLIYFQGNSAPDKSGLPSDRFSAERTGGSVSTLTIQRTQQEDSAVYLCASSLMGGSHEQYFGPGTRLTVT.

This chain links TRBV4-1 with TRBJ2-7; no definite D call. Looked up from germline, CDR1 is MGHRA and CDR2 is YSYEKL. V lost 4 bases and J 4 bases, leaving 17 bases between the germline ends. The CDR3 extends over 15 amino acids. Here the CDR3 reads CASSLISGSEYEQYF. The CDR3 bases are TGCGCCAGCAGCCTTATCTCCGGGTCTGAGTACGAGCAGTACTTC.

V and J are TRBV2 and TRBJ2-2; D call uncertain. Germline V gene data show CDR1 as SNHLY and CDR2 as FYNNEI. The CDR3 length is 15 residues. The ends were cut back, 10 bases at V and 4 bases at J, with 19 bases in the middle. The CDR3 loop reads CATEPGPPITGELFF. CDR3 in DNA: TGTGCCACCGAGCCCGGGCCCCCGATCACCGGGGAGCTGTTTTTT.

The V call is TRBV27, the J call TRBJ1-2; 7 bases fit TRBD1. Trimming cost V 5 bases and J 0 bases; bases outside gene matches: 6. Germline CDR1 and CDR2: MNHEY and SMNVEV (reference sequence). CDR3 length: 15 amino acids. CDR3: CASSTLGQPNYGYTF. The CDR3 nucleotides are TGTGCCAGCAGTACCCTGGGACAGCCTAACTATGGCTACACCTTC.

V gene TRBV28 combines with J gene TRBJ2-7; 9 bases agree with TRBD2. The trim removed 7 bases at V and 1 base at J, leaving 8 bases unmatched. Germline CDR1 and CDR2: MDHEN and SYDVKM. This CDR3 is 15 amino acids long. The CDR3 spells CASTQPAGGSYEQYF. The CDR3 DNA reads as TGTGCCAGCACCCAACCAGCGGGAGGTTCCTACGAGCAGTACTTC.

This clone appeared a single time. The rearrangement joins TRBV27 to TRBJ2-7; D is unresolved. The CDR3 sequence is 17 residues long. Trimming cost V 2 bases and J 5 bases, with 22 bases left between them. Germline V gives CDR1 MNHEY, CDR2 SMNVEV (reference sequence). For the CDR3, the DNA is TGTGCCAGCAGTTTAGACGGCAGATACCCCTGGGCCCACGAGCAGTACTTC. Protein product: CASSLDGRYPWAHEQYF.

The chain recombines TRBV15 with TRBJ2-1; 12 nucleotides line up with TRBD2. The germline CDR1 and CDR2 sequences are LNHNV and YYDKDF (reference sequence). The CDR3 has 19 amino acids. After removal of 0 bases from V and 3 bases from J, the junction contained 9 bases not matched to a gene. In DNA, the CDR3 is TGTGCCACCAGCAGAGAGCTAGCGGGAGGGTCCTCCCTCTACAATGAGCAGTTCTTC. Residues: CATSRELAGGSSLYNEQFF.

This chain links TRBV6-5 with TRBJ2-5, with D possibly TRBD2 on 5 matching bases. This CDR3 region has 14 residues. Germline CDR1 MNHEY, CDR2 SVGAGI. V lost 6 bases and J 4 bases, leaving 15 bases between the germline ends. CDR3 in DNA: TGTGCCAGCAGCCCCTTGGGGAGCGGAGAGACCCAGTACTTC. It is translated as CASSPLGSGETQYF.

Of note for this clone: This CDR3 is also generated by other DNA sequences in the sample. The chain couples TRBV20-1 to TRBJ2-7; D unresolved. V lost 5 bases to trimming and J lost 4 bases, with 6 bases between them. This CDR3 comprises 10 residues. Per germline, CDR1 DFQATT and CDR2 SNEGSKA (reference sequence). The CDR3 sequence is CSAPSYEQYF. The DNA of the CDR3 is TGCAGTGCTCCTAGTTACGAGCAGTACTTC.

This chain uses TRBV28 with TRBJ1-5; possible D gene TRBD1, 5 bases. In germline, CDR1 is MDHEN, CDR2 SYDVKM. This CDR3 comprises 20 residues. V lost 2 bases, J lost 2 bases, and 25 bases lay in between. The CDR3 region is CASSLTAVPGRFWGNQPQHF. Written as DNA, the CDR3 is TGTGCCAGCAGTTTAACTGCCGTCCCGGGACGTTTCTGGGGCAATCAGCCCCAGCATTTT.

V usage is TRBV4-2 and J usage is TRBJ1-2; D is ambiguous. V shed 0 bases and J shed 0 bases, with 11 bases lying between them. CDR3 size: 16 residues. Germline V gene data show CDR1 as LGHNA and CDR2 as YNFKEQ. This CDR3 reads CASSQDPAPTNYGYTF. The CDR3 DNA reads TGTGCCAGCAGCCAAGATCCGGCACCTACTAACTATGGCTACACCTTC.

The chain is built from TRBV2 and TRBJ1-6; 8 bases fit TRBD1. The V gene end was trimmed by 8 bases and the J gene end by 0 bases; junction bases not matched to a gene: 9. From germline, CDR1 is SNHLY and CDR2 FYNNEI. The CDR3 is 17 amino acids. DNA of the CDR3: TGTGCCAGCGGGAGGGACAGGTTGAGCTCCTATAATTCACCCCTCCACTTT. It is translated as CASGRDRLSSYNSPLHF.

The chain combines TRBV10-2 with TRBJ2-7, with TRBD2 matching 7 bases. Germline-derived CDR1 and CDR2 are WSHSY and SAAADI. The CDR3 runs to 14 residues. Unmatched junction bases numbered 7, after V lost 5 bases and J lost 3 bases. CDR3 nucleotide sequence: TGCGCCAGCAGTTACGAAGCGGGGTACTACGAGCAGTACTTC. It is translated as CASSYEAGYYEQYF.

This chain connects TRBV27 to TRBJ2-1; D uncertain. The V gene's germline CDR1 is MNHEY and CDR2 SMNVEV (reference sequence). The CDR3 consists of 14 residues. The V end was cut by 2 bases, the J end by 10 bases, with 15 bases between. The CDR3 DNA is TGTGCCAGCAGTTTAATAAACCCCGACGAAGAGCAGTTCTTC. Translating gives CASSLINPDEEQFF.

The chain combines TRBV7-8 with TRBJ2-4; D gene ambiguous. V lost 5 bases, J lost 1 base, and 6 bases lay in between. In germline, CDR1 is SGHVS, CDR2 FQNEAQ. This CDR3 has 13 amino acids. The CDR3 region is CASSQRAKNIQYF. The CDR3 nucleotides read TGTGCCAGCAGCCAGAGGGCCAAAAACATTCAGTACTTC.